The 19 T cell receptor beta chains presented below share a single source sample, sequenced in a study of T cell repertoires in cytomegalovirus infection (dated by TCRdb to the late 2010s). No antigen has been identified for these receptors. The treatment or condition label for this specimen denotes: in vitro stimulation with specific CMV peptide epitopes to enrich CMV-specific T cells. Reads for this sample came from an Illumina HiSeq 1500. TCRdb itself trimmed the public reads at Q25 with fastp, ran MiXCR and retained productive beta chains. Rows with a matching CDR3 protein are joined into one entry that keeps the most common DNA and genes. Present in this sample are around 750,000 distinct CDR3 sequences, about 31% of which were seen just once. The top ten hold approximately 13% of the sample. The sequencing used cultured CD8+ T cells from PBMCs, collected from culture after CMV antigen stimulation. Receptors originate from a human donor in good health (CMV status not recorded). Some clones in this sample may be carry-over from other donors' samples.

V usage is TRBV6-1 and J usage is TRBJ2-2; a weak D match, TRBD2 (6 bases). Germline V gene data show CDR1 as MNHNS and CDR2 as SASEGT. This CDR3 spans 15 amino acids. Trimming left V 3 bases short and J 4 bases short, with 12 bases between. CDR3 protein: CASSDAGGSTGELFF. The DNA of the CDR3 is TGTGCCAGCAGTGATGCCGGGGGTAGCACCGGGGAGCTGTTTTTT.

In this sample, this clonotype turned up many times. J is TRBJ1-1 and V is TRBV20-1; D gene unclear. V was pared by 1 base and J by 5 bases, with 14 bases between. The CDR3 sequence is 14 residues long. The germline V gene encodes CDR1 DFQATT and CDR2 SNEGSKA (reference sequence). CDR3 region: CSARGAGGWTEAFF. The CDR3 DNA follows: TGCAGTGCTAGAGGGGCGGGCGGGTGGACTGAAGCTTTCTTT.

This clonotype was seen only a few times. V usage is TRBV27 and J usage is TRBJ1-1, with 10 bases fitting TRBD1. Germline CDR1 reads MNHEY; CDR2 reads SMNVEV (reference sequence). With V trimmed by 2 bases and J by 10 bases, 4 bases remained unmatched. The CDR3 has 13 amino acids. The CDR3, as DNA: TGTGCCAGCAGTTTACCGGACAGGGGGATAGCTTTCTTT. It encodes CASSLPDRGIAFF.

The V call is TRBV6-2 or TRBV6-3, the J call TRBJ2-3; 12 bases match TRBD2. The CDR3 spans 17 residues. The trim removed 2 bases at V and 2 bases at J, leaving 5 bases unmatched. Per germline, CDR1 MNHEY and CDR2 SVGEGT. The CDR3 DNA reads TGTGCCAGCAGTTACCGCGGACTAGCGGGGATCACAGATACGCAGTATTTT. Translating it yields CASSYRGLAGITDTQYF.

The chain joins TRBV24-1 to TRBJ1-4; D not certain. V was clipped by 4 bases and J by 5 bases, with 7 bases between them. CDR1 KGHDR and CDR2 SFDVKD come from the germline V gene. CDR3 size: 13 residues. The CDR3 DNA sequence: TGTGCCACCAGTGAGCGGAGGAATGAAAAACTGTTTTTT. It yields the protein CATSERRNEKLFF.

The rearrangement joins TRBV7-2 to TRBJ2-3; weak D call: TRBD2 (5 bases). Trimming stripped 5 bases from V and 2 bases from J, with 11 bases between. The CDR3 runs to 14 residues. The germline gives CDR1 SGHTA, CDR2 FQGNSA. The CDR3 spells CASSRERPTDTQYF. The CDR3 nucleotides read TGTGCCAGCAGCCGAGAGCGGCCCACAGATACGCAGTATTTT.

The chain has TRBV9 and TRBJ1-2, with D maybe TRBD1 (6 bases). The germline V gene encodes CDR1 SGDLS and CDR2 YYNGEE. V was trimmed by 1 base and J by 4 bases, leaving 17 bases between them. CDR3 length: 16 residues. DNA for the CDR3: TGTGCCAGCAGCGTACCTCTCTCGGACAGAACCTATGGCTACACCTTC. It encodes CASSVPLSDRTYGYTF.

Ten or more counts support this clonotype. The genes are TRBV7-6 and TRBJ2-5, with TRBD2 identical over 9 bases. CDR1 and CDR2 (germline): SGHVS, FNYEAQ. The CDR3 covers 16 residues. V was pared by 5 bases and J by 4 bases, with 11 bases of the junction left unmatched. CDR3 residues: CASSLPRGTSTETQYF. For the CDR3, the DNA is TGTGCCAGCAGCCTACCGAGGGGGACTAGCACAGAGACCCAGTACTTC. The variable domain in full, completed from reference TRBV7-6 and TRBJ2-5, reads GAGVSQSPRYKVTKRGQDVALRCDPISGHVSLYWYRQALGQGPEFLTYFNYEAQQDKSGLPNDRFSAERPEGSISTLTIQRTEQRDSAMYRCASSLPRGTSTETQYFGPGTRLLVL.

This clonotype showed up many times. This sequence joins TRBV6-1 and TRBJ1-4; no clear D gene. The germline V and J ends were trimmed by 6 bases and 4 bases, with 12 bases remaining between them. This CDR3 comprises 14 residues. Germline CDR1 is MNHNS and CDR2 is SASEGT. The CDR3 DNA sequence: TGTGCCAGCAGCGGACGGAGTTTTAATGAAAAACTGTTTTTT. Encoded protein: CASSGRSFNEKLFF.

The CDR3 coding sequence is TGTGCCAGCAGCCACAACTCAGCGAACACTGAAGCTTTCTTT. It is translated as CASSHNSANTEAFF. The chain combines TRBV7-9 with TRBJ1-1; no reliable D call. CDR1 SEHNR and CDR2 FQNEAQ come from the germline V gene (reference sequence). This CDR3 is 14 amino acids long. V lost 5 bases, J lost 1 base, and 11 bases lay in between.

This clonotype was recorded a few times. The genes are TRBV7-8 and TRBJ1-4; 9 bases agree with TRBD1. This CDR3 comprises 15 residues. V lost 2 bases and J lost 6; bases outside the gene matches: 4. Germline V gene data show CDR1 as SGHVS and CDR2 as FQNEAQ. CDR3 nucleotide sequence: TGTGCCAGCAGCTTACCACAGGGGGCACATGAAAAACTGTTTTTT. Translated: CASSLPQGAHEKLFF.

This chain links TRBV28 with TRBJ2-7, with 11 bases aligning to TRBD1. The CDR3 length is 15 residues. CDR1 MDHEN and CDR2 SYDVKM come from the germline V gene. V was clipped by 6 bases and J by 4 bases; unmatched bases: 8. CDR3 region: CASSPRDRGLYEQYV. The DNA of the CDR3 is TGTGCCAGCAGCCCCAGGGACAGGGGGTTGTACGAGCAGTACGTC.

This chain uses TRBV7-9 with TRBJ1-3; no reliable D call. Germline CDR1 is SEHNR and CDR2 is FQNEAQ (reference sequence). This CDR3 region has 16 residues. The germline V and J ends were trimmed by 4 bases and 3 bases, with 16 bases remaining between them. CDR3 region: CASSWALQRLGNTIYF. In DNA form, the CDR3 reads TGTGCCAGCAGCTGGGCTCTACAGCGTCTTGGAAACACCATATATTTT.

This clonotype was seen at least ten times. This chain connects TRBV20-1 to TRBJ2-5; 13 nucleotides match TRBD2. Trimming cost V 0 bases and J 5 bases; bases outside gene matches: 15. The germline gives CDR1 DFQATT, CDR2 SNEGSKA (reference sequence). The CDR3 extends over 19 amino acids. This CDR3 is CSARDLGTSGEYSRETQYF. The CDR3 coding sequence is TGCAGTGCTAGAGATCTCGGGACTAGCGGGGAGTACTCGCGGGAGACCCAGTACTTC.

J is TRBJ2-1 and V is TRBV5-4; 7 positions match TRBD1. Losses at the gene ends were 0 bases for V and 6 bases for J; bases not matched to a gene: 3. This CDR3 spans 14 amino acids. The germline V gene has CDR1 SGHNT and CDR2 YYREEE (reference sequence). The CDR3, as DNA: TGTGCCAGCAGCTTGGATTGGGACAGCAATGAGCAGTTCTTC. Its translation: CASSLDWDSNEQFF.

The chain recombines TRBV19 with TRBJ1-2; possible D gene TRBD1, 5 bases. The germline gives CDR1 LNHDA, CDR2 SQIVND (reference sequence). The CDR3 has 17 residues. With 7 bases removed from V and 4 bases from J, the gap between germline ends came to 25 bases. CDR3 nucleotide sequence: TGTGCCAGTACCTTCCTCCGGGACGGAGTCCCCCCCTATGGCTACACCTTC. This encodes CASTFLRDGVPPYGYTF.

The rearrangement joins TRBV19 to TRBJ2-1, with TRBD2 identical over 13 bases. J was trimmed by 1 base and V by 0 bases; bases with no gene match: 6. Germline V lookup: CDR1 LNHDA, CDR2 SQIVND (reference sequence). CDR3 length: 19 residues. In DNA form, the CDR3 reads TGTGCCAGTAGTATAGATCGGACTAGCGGGGGTAAGTCCTACAATGAGCAGTTCTTC. It yields the protein CASSIDRTSGGKSYNEQFF.

The V call is TRBV4-1, the J call TRBJ2-1; D is unresolved. V was clipped by 0 bases and J by 5 bases, with 11 bases between them. This CDR3 is built from 15 residues. In germline, CDR1 is MGHRA, CDR2 YSYEKL. The CDR3 loop reads CASSQEIAANNEQFF. CDR3 nucleotides: TGCGCCAGCAGCCAAGAAATCGCGGCCAACAATGAGCAGTTCTTC.

J is TRBJ2-6 and V is TRBV15; no clear D gene. Germline V gene lookup returns CDR1 LNHNV and CDR2 YYDKDF (reference sequence). The V and J ends lost 5 bases and 0 bases respectively, with 5 bases between them. The CDR3 sequence is 14 residues long. The CDR3, as DNA: TGTGCCACCAGCTTAGTCTCTGGGGCCAACGTCCTGACTTTC. It yields the protein CATSLVSGANVLTF.